This TCR beta chain emerged from a study of cytomegalovirus exposure and HLA in healthy donors. Whole-study findings and limits: Published work reported that the classifier diagnosed cytomegalovirus status with high specificity and sensitivity.

With 4 bases clipped from V and 3 bases from J, the junction kept 17 bases outside the gene matches. Germline CDR1 and CDR2: SGHKS and YYEKEE (reference sequence). The CDR3 is 19 amino acids. Primers for the PCR totalled 60 Vbeta and 13 Jbeta. Clones were sequenced by immunoSEQ multiplex PCR, and TCRdb holds only the in-frame ones, with some missing. Here the sample spans fewer than 200,000 clones, 79% being singletons. This clone was seen more than once but under ten times. No antigen is known for it. The clonotype was recovered from a middle-aged man in good health and CMV-seronegative. This chain connects TRBV5-5 to TRBJ1-5; TRBD1 aligns across 9 bases. The sequencing input was PBMCs. The CDR3 sequence is CASSGKYRDRVISNQPQHF. CDR3 bases: TGTGCCAGCAGCGGGAAATATCGGGACAGGGTAATCTCCAATCAGCCCCAGCATTTT.